These T cell receptor beta chains were read from a single sample in a study of cytomegalovirus exposure and HLA in healthy donors. The protocol was immunoSEQ multiplex PCR, while the TCRdb copy is restricted to in-frame clones and leaves out a portion. The repertoire consists of 95,000 to 150,000 clones, with less than 90% occurring once and the leading ten covering more than 0.2%. The sample consisted of PBMCs. Receptor source: a man in his forties or fifties in good health and CMV-seronegative. CDR3s include the opening cysteine and the closing phenylalanine or tryptophan. A D gene is named only where the DNA matches it firmly. Size is omitted from some rows. Given values are once, few, many or a class for expanded clones.

TRBV9	TRBJ1-5	-	-	CASSPAAEFNQPQHF	TGTGCCAGCAGCCCAGCGGCGGAATTCAATCAGCCCCAGCATTTT
TRBV5-6	TRBJ1-5	once	TRBD1	CASSARGTGVFQPQHF	TGTGCCAGCAGCGCCCGCGGGACAGGGGTCTTTCAGCCCCAGCATTTT
TRBV7-8	TRBJ1-1	-	-	CASRPNRAGYTEAFF	TGTGCCAGCAGACCCAACAGGGCCGGGTACACTGAAGCTTTCTTT
TRBV28	TRBJ2-7	-	TRBD2	CASSLSFAGGPRYEQYF	TGTGCCAGCAGTTTAAGTTTCGCGGGAGGGCCTAGATACGAGCAGTACTTC
TRBV27	TRBJ2-2	-	TRBD2	CASSLYSGRNTGELFF	TGTGCCAGCAGTTTATATAGCGGGAGAAACACCGGGGAGCTGTTTTTT
TRBV7-8	TRBJ2-7	-	-	CASSRRGGTPAYEQYF	TGTGCCAGCAGCCGCCGTGGGGGCACCCCCGCTTACGAGCAGTACTTC
TRBV30	TRBJ1-6	-	-	CAWSGGGTDSPLHF	TGTGCCTGGAGTGGGGGGGGCACGGATTCACCCCTCCACTTT
TRBV30	TRBJ1-2	-	-	CAWVFLDFGAGYTF	TGTGCCTGGGTATTCCTTGATTTTGGGGCTGGCTACACCTTC
TRBV28	TRBJ2-4	-	TRBD1	CASSSRTGLAKNIQYF	TGTGCCAGCAGTTCGAGGACAGGGTTAGCCAAAAACATTCAGTACTTC
TRBV4-1	TRBJ1-5	few	-	CASSQVVASNQPQHF	TGCGCCAGCAGCCAAGTGGTAGCAAGCAATCAGCCCCAGCATTTT
TRBV7-9	TRBJ2-5	-	TRBD1	CASSLGTGMETQYF	TGTGCCAGCAGCTTAGGGACAGGGATGGAGACCCAGTACTTC
TRBV15	TRBJ1-1	-	-	CATSPRGRNTEAFF	TGTGCCACCAGCCCACGAGGCCGGAACACTGAAGCTTTCTTT